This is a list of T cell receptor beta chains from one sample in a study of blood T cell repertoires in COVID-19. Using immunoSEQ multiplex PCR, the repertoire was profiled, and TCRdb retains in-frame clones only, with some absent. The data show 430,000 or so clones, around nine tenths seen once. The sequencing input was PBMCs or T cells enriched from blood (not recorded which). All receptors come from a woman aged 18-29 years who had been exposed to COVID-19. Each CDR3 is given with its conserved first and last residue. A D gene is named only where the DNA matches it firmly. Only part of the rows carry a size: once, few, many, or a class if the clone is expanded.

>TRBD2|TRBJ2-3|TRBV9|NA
CASSSGGGDTQYF
TGTGCCAGCAGCTCCGGCGGGGGGGATACGCAGTATTTT
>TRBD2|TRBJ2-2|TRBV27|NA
CASSRSGSTGELFF
TGTGCCAGCAGTCGGAGCGGGAGCACCGGGGAGCTGTTTTTT
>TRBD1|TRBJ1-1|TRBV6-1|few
CASSEPGTATPEAFF
TGTGCCAGCAGTGAGCCCGGGACAGCTACTCCTGAAGCTTTCTTT
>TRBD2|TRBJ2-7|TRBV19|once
CASKGWSSGSSYEQYF
TGTGCCAGTAAAGGCTGGTCTAGCGGGAGTTCCTACGAGCAGTACTTC
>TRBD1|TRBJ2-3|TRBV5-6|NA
CASSSPGTGSTDTQYF
TGTGCCAGCAGCTCTCCCGGGACAGGTAGCACAGATACGCAGTATTTT
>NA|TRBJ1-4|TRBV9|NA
CASSVEPGTTNEKLFF
TGTGCCAGCAGCGTAGAGCCAGGGACAACTAATGAAAAACTGTTTTTT
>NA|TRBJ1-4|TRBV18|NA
CASSPPGAREGEKLFF
TGTGCCAGCTCACCACCGGGTGCCAGGGAAGGTGAAAAACTGTTTTTT
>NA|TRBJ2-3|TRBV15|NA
CATRGHTDTQYF
TGTGCCACCAGGGGGCACACAGATACGCAGTATTTT
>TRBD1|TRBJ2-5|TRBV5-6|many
CASSQDRAETQYF
TGTGCCAGCAGCCAGGACAGGGCAGAGACCCAGTACTTC
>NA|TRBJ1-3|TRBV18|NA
CASSPTTDSGNTIYF
TGTGCCAGCTCACCAACGACAGATTCTGGAAACACCATATATTTT
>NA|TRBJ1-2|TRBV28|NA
CASSYPGANTF
TGTGCCAGCAGTTACCCAGGGGCCAACACCTTC
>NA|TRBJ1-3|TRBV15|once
CATSREAGNTIYF
TGTGCCACCAGCAGAGAAGCCGGAAACACCATATATTTT
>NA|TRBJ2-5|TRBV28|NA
CASSAIGRQGEETQYF
TGTGCCAGCAGTGCCATAGGGAGGCAGGGAGAAGAGACCCAGTACTTC
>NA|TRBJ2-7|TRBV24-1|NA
CATSDGMTYEQYF
TGTGCCACCAGTGATGGCATGACCTACGAGCAGTACTTC
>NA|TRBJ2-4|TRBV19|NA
CASSIGLAKNIQYF
TGTGCCAGTAGTATAGGACTAGCCAAAAACATTCAGTACTTC
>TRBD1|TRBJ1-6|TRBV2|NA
CASSGGQGARNSPLHF
TGTGCCAGCAGTGGGGGGCAGGGGGCACGAAATTCACCCCTCCACTTT
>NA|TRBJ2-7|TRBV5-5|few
CASSLGPGLTYEQYF
TGTGCCAGCAGCTTGGGGCCAGGCCTCACCTACGAGCAGTACTTC
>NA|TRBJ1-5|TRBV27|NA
CASRPGQPNQPQHF
TGTGCCAGCAGGCCGGGACAACCAAATCAGCCCCAGCATTTT
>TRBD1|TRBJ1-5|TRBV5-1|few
CASSLGTGGAGNQPQHF
TGCGCCAGCAGCTTGGGGACAGGGGGCGCGGGCAATCAGCCCCAGCATTTT
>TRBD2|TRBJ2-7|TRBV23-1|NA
CASSQSLAGGSYEQYF
TGCGCCAGCAGTCAATCGTTAGCGGGAGGTTCCTACGAGCAGTACTTC
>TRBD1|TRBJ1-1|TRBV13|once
CASSYRQGANTEAFF
TGTGCCAGCAGCTACCGACAGGGGGCCAACACTGAAGCTTTCTTT
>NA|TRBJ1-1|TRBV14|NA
CASSQESQGNTEAFF
TGTGCCAGCAGCCAAGAAAGCCAGGGGAACACTGAAGCTTTCTTT
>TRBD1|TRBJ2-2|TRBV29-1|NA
CSVVGTGGERSAAGELFF
TGCAGCGTTGTAGGGACAGGGGGCGAGAGATCAGCCGCCGGGGAGCTGTTTTTT
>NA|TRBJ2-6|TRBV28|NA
CAIPQGSGANVLTF
TGTGCCATTCCACAGGGCTCTGGGGCCAACGTCCTGACTTTC
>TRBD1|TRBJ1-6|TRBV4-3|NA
CASSREPGTDNSPLHF
TGCGCCAGCAGCCGAGAGCCCGGGACAGATAATTCACCCCTCCACTTT
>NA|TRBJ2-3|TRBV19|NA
CASSIERVGTDTQYF
TGTGCCAGTAGTATAGAGAGAGTGGGCACAGATACGCAGTATTTT
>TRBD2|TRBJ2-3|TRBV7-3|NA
CASSLTSGGTRGTDTQYF
TGTGCCAGCAGCTTAACGAGCGGGGGGACCCGCGGCACAGATACGCAGTATTTT
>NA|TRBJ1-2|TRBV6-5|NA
CASSYVPGEGGYTF
TGTGCCAGCAGTTACGTTCCGGGGGAAGGTGGCTACACCTTC
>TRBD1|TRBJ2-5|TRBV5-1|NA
CASSTNAPGQGSETQYF
TGCGCCAGCAGCACAAATGCACCGGGACAGGGGTCAGAGACCCAGTACTTC
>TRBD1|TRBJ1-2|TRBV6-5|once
CASSYRRTGGNGYTF
TGTGCCAGCAGTTACCGCCGAACAGGGGGTAATGGCTACACCTTC
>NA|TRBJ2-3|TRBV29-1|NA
CSVENEGDTQYF
TGCAGCGTTGAGAATGAGGGAGATACGCAGTATTTT
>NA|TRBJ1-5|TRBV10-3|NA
CAISEGGASNQPQHF
TGTGCCATCAGTGAAGGAGGGGCTAGCAATCAGCCCCAGCATTTT
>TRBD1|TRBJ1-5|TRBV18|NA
CASSPLGQGVQPQHF
TGTGCCAGCTCACCACTCGGACAGGGGGTACAGCCCCAGCATTTT
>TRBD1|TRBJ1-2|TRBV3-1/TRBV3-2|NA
CASGIPGQGTAGRTTF
TGTGCCAGCGGAATACCGGGACAGGGGACGGCAGGGCGTACGACCTTC
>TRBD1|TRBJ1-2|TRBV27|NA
CASSLRRDRSHGYTF
TGTGCCAGCAGTCTACGAAGGGACAGAAGCCATGGCTACACCTTC
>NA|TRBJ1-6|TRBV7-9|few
CATSAGPPGSPLHF
TGTGCCACCTCGGCGGGCCCACCAGGTTCACCCCTCCACTTT
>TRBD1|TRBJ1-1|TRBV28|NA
CASSLGTGDGNTEAFF
TGTGCCAGCAGTTTAGGAACAGGGGACGGTAACACTGAAGCTTTCTTT
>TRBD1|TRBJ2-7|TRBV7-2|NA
CASRPPDRAFGYEQYF
TGTGCCAGCAGGCCGCCGGACAGGGCATTTGGCTACGAGCAGTACTTC
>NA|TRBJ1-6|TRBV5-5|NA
CASSPSDRQLNSPLHF
TGTGCCAGCAGCCCCTCTGACAGGCAACTAAATTCACCCCTCCACTTT
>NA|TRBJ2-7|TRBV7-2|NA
CASSLSWLAEQYF
TGTGCCAGCAGCTTGTCGTGGCTAGCCGAGCAGTACTTC
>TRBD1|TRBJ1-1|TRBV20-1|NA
CSARGTGKAFF
TGCAGTGCCCGAGGGACAGGGAAAGCTTTCTTT
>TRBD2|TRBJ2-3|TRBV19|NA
CASSILAGGSSTDTQYF
TGTGCCAGTAGTATACTAGCGGGGGGTTCGAGCACAGATACGCAGTATTTT
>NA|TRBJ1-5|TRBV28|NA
CASSLSGFNQPQHF
TGTGCCAGCAGTTTATCAGGGTTCAATCAGCCCCAGCATTTT
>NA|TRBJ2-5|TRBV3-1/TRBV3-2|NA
CASSQDTGVGVETQYF
TGTGCCAGCAGCCAAGATACCGGGGTAGGAGTAGAGACCCAGTACTTC
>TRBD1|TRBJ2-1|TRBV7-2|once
CASGRGLYNEQFF
TGTGCCAGTGGCAGGGGGTTGTACAATGAGCAGTTCTTC
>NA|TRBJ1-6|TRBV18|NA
CASSPAGNNSPLHF
TGTGCCAGCTCACCAGCAGGGAACAATTCACCCCTCCACTTT
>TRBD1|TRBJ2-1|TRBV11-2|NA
CASSHLAWTGGNEQFF
TGTGCCAGCAGCCACCTAGCTTGGACAGGGGGGAATGAGCAGTTCTTC
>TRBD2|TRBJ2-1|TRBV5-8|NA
CASSWTSVGNEQFF
TGTGCCAGCAGCTGGACTAGCGTAGGCAATGAGCAGTTCTTC
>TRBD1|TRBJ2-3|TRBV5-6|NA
CASSFSGQGITDTQYF
TGTGCCAGCAGCTTTTCTGGACAGGGAATCACAGATACGCAGTATTTT
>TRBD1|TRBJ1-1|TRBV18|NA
CASSTTGQVNTEAFF
TGTGCCAGCTCAACTACTGGACAGGTCAACACTGAAGCTTTCTTT
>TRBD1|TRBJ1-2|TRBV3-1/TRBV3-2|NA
CASSQDRGRNYGYTF
TGTGCCAGCAGCCAAGACAGGGGGCGAAACTATGGCTACACCTTC
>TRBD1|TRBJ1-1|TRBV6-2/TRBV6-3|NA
CASSPQGAMNTEAFF
TGTGCCAGCAGTCCACAGGGGGCCATGAACACTGAAGCTTTCTTT
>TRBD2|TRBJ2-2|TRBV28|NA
CASSLTGGTGELFF
TGTGCCAGCAGTTTAACGGGAGGCACCGGGGAGCTGTTTTTT
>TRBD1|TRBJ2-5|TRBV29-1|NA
CSVERPGQGETQYF
TGCAGCGTTGAGAGGCCGGGACAGGGGGAGACCCAGTACTTC
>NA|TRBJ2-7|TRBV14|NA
CASSQDQGHPYEQYF
TGTGCCAGCAGCCAAGATCAGGGACACCCCTACGAGCAGTACTTC
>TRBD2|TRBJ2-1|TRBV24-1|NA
CATSDPGLGKSNEQFF
TGTGCCACCAGTGACCCGGGACTAGGGAAATCGAATGAGCAGTTCTTC
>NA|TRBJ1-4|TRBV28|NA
CASSDSEKLFF
TGTGCCAGCAGTGACAGTGAAAAACTGTTTTTT